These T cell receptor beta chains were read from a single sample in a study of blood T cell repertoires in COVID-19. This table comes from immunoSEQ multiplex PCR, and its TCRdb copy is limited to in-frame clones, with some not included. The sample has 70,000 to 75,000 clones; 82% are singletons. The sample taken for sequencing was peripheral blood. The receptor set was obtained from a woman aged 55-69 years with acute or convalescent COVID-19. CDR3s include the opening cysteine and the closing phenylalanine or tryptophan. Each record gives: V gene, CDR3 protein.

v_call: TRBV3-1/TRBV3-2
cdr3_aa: CASSRGTSGFSYNEQFF

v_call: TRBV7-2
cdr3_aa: CASSSDSPPRSNNSPLHF

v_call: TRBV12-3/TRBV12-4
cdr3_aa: CASTSRDRVPFF

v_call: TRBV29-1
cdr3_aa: CSVVPAAGGPETQYF

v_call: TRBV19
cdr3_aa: CASSMEDLGGGVDWRNEQFF

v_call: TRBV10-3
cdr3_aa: CAIRDTPNTEAFF

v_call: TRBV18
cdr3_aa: CASSQQGYYNEQFF

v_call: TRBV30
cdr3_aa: CAWSLTTGSNQPQHF

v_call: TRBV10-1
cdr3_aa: CAGNNPLTGNGYTF

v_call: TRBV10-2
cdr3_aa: CASSDSPGSKLFF

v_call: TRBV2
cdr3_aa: CASNGQVGQPQHF

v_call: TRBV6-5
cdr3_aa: CASDAGQVNYGYTF

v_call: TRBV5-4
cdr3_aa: CASSPGTGAQGSPLHF

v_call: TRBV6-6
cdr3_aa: CASSYTGSNQPQHF

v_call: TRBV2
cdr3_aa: CASSRWTGWNSPLHF

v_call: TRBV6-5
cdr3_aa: CASRRDRGDDGYTF

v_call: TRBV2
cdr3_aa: CASNPQGLASYEQYF

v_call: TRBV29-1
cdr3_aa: CSVEKGGDTEAFF

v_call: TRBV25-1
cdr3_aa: CASSDLGGPAFF

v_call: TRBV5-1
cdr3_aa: CASSSVPGGSGEKLFF

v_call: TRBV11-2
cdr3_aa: CASSGRGTGWHSYEQYF

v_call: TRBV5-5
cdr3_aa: CASTPAGVGAGELFF